The 23 T cell receptor beta chains given below trace back to one sample, sequenced in a study of OX40 agonist ivuxolimab in advanced cancers. Libraries were prepared by immunoSEQ multiplex PCR; TCRdb keeps only in-frame clonotypes and omits some of them. This sample has 80,000 to 100,000 clones; approximately 95% occur once, and the top ten carry about 0.17%. Material: CD4+ or CD8+ T cells sorted from blood, obtained in a trial of the OX40 agonist ivuxolimab. These receptors all come from an adult with an advanced solid tumor such as melanoma, head and neck, liver or kidney cancer.

Only one count was recorded for this clone. The rearrangement uses TRBV5-6 and TRBJ2-1; the match to TRBD1 covers 9 bases. CDR1 and CDR2 from the germline V gene are SGHDT and YYEEEE. The CDR3 contains 16 residues. V trimming: 1 base; J trimming: 4 bases; junction bases outside the gene matches: 6. The CDR3 nucleotides are TGTGCCAGCAGCTTGACCCGGACAGGGGTTTACAATGAGCAGTTCTTC. Its protein product is CASSLTRTGVYNEQFF.

This chain uses TRBV5-1 with TRBJ2-5, with 13 bases matching TRBD2. CDR1 and CDR2 from the germline V gene are SGHRS and YFSETQ. Trimming at V came to 0 bases and at J to 7 bases, leaving 9 bases not matched to a gene. The CDR3 loop spans 17 amino acids. The DNA of the CDR3 is TGCGCCAGCAGCTTGGGAGGGACTAGCGGGGCTGTCGTGACCCAGTACTTC. It yields the protein CASSLGGTSGAVVTQYF.

V and J are TRBV4-1 and TRBJ1-2, with D possibly being TRBD1 (6 bases). The germline V gene has CDR1 MGHRA and CDR2 YSYEKL. The V gene lost 5 bases and the J gene lost 3 bases, with 19 bases spanning the gap. The CDR3 sequence is 16 residues long. This chain's CDR3 is CASSGDWTDFDYGYTF. The CDR3 DNA reads TGCGCCAGCAGCGGGGACTGGACAGACTTCGACTATGGCTACACCTTC.

This clone was observed a handful of times. The V gene is TRBV5-4, the J gene TRBJ1-1; D is ambiguous. V dropped 1 base and J dropped 7 bases, with 11 bases sitting between them. The germline CDR1 and CDR2 sequences are SGHNT and YYREEE (reference sequence). This CDR3 contains 13 residues. For the CDR3, the DNA is TGTGCCAGCAGCTTGTGGACTGAAGATGAAGCTTTCTTT. It encodes CASSLWTEDEAFF.

This clone was recorded once. CDR3 residues: CASSPFLQGNEKLFF. The CDR3 region has the DNA TGTGCCAGCAGCCCCTTTTTACAGGGGAATGAAAAACTGTTTTTT. This chain links TRBV28 with TRBJ1-4; 7 positions match TRBD1. Trimming removed 6 bases from V and 5 bases from J; junction bases left unmatched: 9. This CDR3 is built from 15 residues. CDR1 is MDHEN, CDR2 SYDVKM, per germline.

The V and J genes are TRBV5-1 and TRBJ1-2; D is ambiguous. CDR3 size: 16 residues. V was shortened by 1 base and J by 0 bases, with 13 bases between the two germline ends. Germline loops: CDR1 SGHRS, CDR2 YFSETQ. The CDR3 here is CASSLTGDETNYGYTF. DNA for the CDR3: TGCGCCAGCAGCTTGACGGGAGATGAGACTAACTATGGCTACACCTTC.

The chain combines TRBV4-3 with TRBJ1-5, with a possible D match to TRBD1 (6 bases). The CDR3 covers 16 residues. Trimming took 1 base from V and 2 from J, leaving 12 bases between them. Germline V gene sequence: CDR1 LGHNA, CDR2 YSLEER. The CDR3 loop is CASSQAARGGNQPQHF. The DNA of the CDR3 is TGCGCCAGCAGCCAAGCGGCCAGGGGAGGCAATCAGCCCCAGCATTTT.

This clone was seen a single time. V is TRBV7-2 and J is TRBJ1-2; TRBD1 is a possible D gene (6 bases). The V gene lost 6 bases and the J gene lost 6 bases, with 14 bases spanning the gap. The V gene's germline CDR1 is SGHTA and CDR2 FQGNSA. This CDR3 contains 13 residues. CDR3 in amino acids: CASRPGGQNGYTF. In nucleotides, the CDR3 is TGTGCCAGCAGACCCGGGGGGCAGAATGGCTACACCTTC.

This clone was observed once. V is TRBV19 and J is TRBJ2-5, with D unresolved. From germline, CDR1 is LNHDA and CDR2 SQIVND (reference sequence). Trimming cost V 4 bases and J 0 bases, with 3 bases left between them. The CDR3 loop spans 12 amino acids. The CDR3 nucleotides are TGTGCCAGTAGTAGACACCAAGAGACCCAGTACTTC. It codes for CASSRHQETQYF.

V gene TRBV10-1 combines with J gene TRBJ1-2, with D possibly TRBD1 on 6 matching bases. Trimming stripped 5 bases from V and 7 bases from J, with 14 bases between. The CDR3 consists of 13 residues. CDR1 and CDR2 from the germline V gene are WNHNN and SYGVQD (reference sequence). CDR3 sequence: CASSLDRKVGYTF. DNA of the CDR3: TGCGCCAGCAGTCTCGACAGGAAAGTTGGCTACACCTTC.

The chain recombines TRBV18 with TRBJ1-2, with 7 bases fitting TRBD1. CDR3 length: 15 amino acids. V was pared by 3 bases and J by 7 bases, with 11 bases of the junction left unmatched. Germline values: CDR1 KGHSH, CDR2 LQKENI. Here the CDR3 reads CASSPTVQGESGYTF. The CDR3 bases are TGTGCCAGCTCACCGACCGTTCAGGGGGAGAGTGGCTACACCTTC.

The chain couples TRBV6-6 to TRBJ2-7; the D is unclear. The CDR3 totals 12 residues. Between the trimmed V and J ends, which lost 8 bases and 6 bases, there was a span of 14 bases. Germline lookup yields CDR1 MNHNY and CDR2 SVGAGI (reference sequence). This CDR3 is CASHDSTPEQYF. Here the CDR3 DNA reads TGTGCCAGCCATGATAGTACCCCCGAGCAGTACTTC.

The chain joins TRBV7-8 to TRBJ2-5; tentative D call: TRBD2 (6 bases). Germline assignment: CDR1 SGHVS and CDR2 FQNEAQ. The CDR3 spans 15 residues. The V end lost 4 bases, the J end lost 4 bases, and 16 bases lay between the germline ends. The CDR3 is CASSSGTLLGETQYF. CDR3 nucleotides: TGTGCCAGCAGCTCCGGGACTCTCCTAGGAGAGACCCAGTACTTC.

The rearrangement joins TRBV7-9 to TRBJ1-3, with D uncertain. This CDR3 region has 14 residues. V dropped 2 bases and J dropped 0 bases, with 5 bases sitting between them. The germline V gene encodes CDR1 SEHNR and CDR2 FQNEAQ (reference sequence). CDR3 sequence (DNA): TGTGCCAGCAGCTTAACGAGCTCTGGAAACACCATATATTTT. Translating gives CASSLTSSGNTIYF.

J is TRBJ1-5 and V is TRBV6-6; D is unclear. From germline, CDR1 is MNHNY and CDR2 SVGAGI (reference sequence). CDR3 length: 16 amino acids. V lost 2 bases, J lost 0 bases, and 11 bases lay in between. The CDR3 DNA reads as TGTGCCAGCAGTTACGGGCAGACTAATAGCAATCAGCCCCAGCATTTT. It codes for CASSYGQTNSNQPQHF.

The chain joins TRBV27 to TRBJ1-1; a possible D gene is TRBD1 (5 bases). There are 15 residues in the CDR3. CDR1 is MNHEY and CDR2 is SMNVEV in the germline V gene (reference sequence). The V end lost 1 base, the J end lost 1 base, and 10 bases lay between the germline ends. The CDR3 loop reads CASSLLDSQNTEAFF. In DNA form, the CDR3 reads TGTGCCAGCAGTTTATTAGACAGCCAGAACACTGAAGCTTTCTTT.

The rearrangement uses TRBV7-2 and TRBJ2-6, with unresolved D. V was clipped by 5 bases and J by 1 base, with 9 bases between them. Germline V gene lookup returns CDR1 SGHTA and CDR2 FQGNSA. The CDR3 is made up of 15 amino acids. The DNA of the CDR3 is TGTGCCAGCAGCCGCCCGAGGTCTGGGGCCAACGTCCTGACTTTC. It codes for CASSRPRSGANVLTF.

This chain joins TRBV9 and TRBJ1-1, with D hard to call. V was trimmed by 4 bases and J by 4 bases, leaving 11 bases between them. CDR3 length: 13 amino acids. Germline V gene data show CDR1 as SGDLS and CDR2 as YYNGEE. The CDR3 reads CASSIGPGTEAFF. The CDR3 DNA follows: TGTGCCAGCAGCATTGGCCCGGGCACTGAAGCTTTCTTT.

CDR3 nucleotide sequence: TGTGCCAGCAGTCAGTATGAGGACAGCTCTGGAAACACCATATATTTT. This sequence encodes CASSQYEDSSGNTIYF. This chain connects TRBV28 to TRBJ1-3; tentatively, D is TRBD1 (6 bases). CDR1 and CDR2 from the germline V gene are MDHEN and SYDVKM. The CDR3 extends over 16 amino acids. V shed 5 bases and J shed 0 bases, with 14 bases lying between them. Filled out from reference TRBV28 and TRBJ1-3, the complete variable domain reads DVKVTQSSRYLVKRTGEKVFLECVQDMDHENMFWYRQDPGLGLRLIYFSYDVKMKEKGDIPEGYSVSREKKERFSLILESASTNQTSMYLCASSQYEDSSGNTIYFGEGSWLTVV.

This clone was picked up one time. The genes are TRBV28 and TRBJ2-7; 11 bases fit TRBD1. The CDR3 is made up of 14 amino acids. Losses at the gene ends were 5 bases for V and 5 bases for J; bases not matched to a gene: 5. CDR1 and CDR2 from the germline V gene are MDHEN and SYDVKM. The CDR3 here is CASSVGQGGNEQYF. CDR3 nucleotides: TGTGCCAGCAGTGTGGGACAGGGGGGAAACGAGCAGTACTTC.

The chain carries TRBV4-3 and TRBJ1-2, with 9 bases lining up with TRBD1. V shed 0 bases, J shed 8 bases, and the junction held 7 bases outside the gene matches. Germline V gene data show CDR1 as LGHNA and CDR2 as YSLEER. This CDR3 spans 15 amino acids. The CDR3 nucleotides read TGCGCCAGCAGCCAAGATCTGGGACAGGGTGGCGGCTACACCTTC. Its translation: CASSQDLGQGGGYTF.

V and J are TRBV28 and TRBJ1-1, with D possibly TRBD1 on 6 matching bases. The CDR3 contains 20 residues. CDR1 and CDR2 (germline): MDHEN, SYDVKM. Deletions cut 2 bases from V and 4 bases from J, with 29 bases between. The CDR3 region is CASSLQYRLTGRRRGTEAFF. The CDR3, as DNA: TGTGCCAGCAGTTTACAGTACCGATTAACAGGGAGACGTCGGGGCACTGAAGCTTTCTTT.

The genes are TRBV6-1 and TRBJ2-5; TRBD2 matches 8 bases. Germline V gives CDR1 MNHNS, CDR2 SASEGT. The trim removed 3 bases at V and 2 bases at J, leaving 2 bases unmatched. This CDR3 is built from 14 residues. CDR3 DNA sequence: TGTGCCAGCAGTGACAGCGGGGGACAAGAGACCCAGTACTTC. It codes for CASSDSGGQETQYF.